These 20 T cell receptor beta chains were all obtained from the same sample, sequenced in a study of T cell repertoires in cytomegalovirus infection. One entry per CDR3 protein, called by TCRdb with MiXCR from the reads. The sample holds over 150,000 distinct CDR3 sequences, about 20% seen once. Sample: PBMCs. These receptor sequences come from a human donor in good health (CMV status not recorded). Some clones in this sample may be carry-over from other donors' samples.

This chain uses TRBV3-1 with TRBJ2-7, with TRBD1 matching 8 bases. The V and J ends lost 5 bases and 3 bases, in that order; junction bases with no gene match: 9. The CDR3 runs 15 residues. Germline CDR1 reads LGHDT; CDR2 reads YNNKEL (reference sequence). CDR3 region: CASSFQGAELYEQYF. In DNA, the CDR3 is TGTGCCAGCAGCTTCCAGGGGGCGGAACTCTACGAGCAGTACTTC.

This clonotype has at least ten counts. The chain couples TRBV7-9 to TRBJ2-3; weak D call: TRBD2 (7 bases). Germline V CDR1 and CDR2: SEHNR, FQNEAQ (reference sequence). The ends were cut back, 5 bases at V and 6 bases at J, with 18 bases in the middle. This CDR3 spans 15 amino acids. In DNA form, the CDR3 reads TGTGCCAGCAGCGGTGTGGGGGGGGCATCTGATACGCAGTATTTT. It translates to CASSGVGGASDTQYF.

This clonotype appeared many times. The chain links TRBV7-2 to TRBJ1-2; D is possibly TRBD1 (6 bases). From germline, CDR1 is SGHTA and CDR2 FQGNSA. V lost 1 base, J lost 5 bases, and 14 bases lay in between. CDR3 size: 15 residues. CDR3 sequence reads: CASSLEIGQRYGYTF. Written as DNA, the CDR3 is TGTGCCAGCAGCTTAGAAATCGGACAGCGATATGGCTACACCTTC.

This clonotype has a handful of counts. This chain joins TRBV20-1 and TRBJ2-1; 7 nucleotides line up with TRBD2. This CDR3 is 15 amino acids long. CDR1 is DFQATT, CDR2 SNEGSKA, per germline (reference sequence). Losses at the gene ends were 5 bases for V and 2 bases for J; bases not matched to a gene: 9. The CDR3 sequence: CSAERLAVTYNEQFF. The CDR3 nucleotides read TGCAGTGCTGAAAGGCTAGCGGTGACCTACAATGAGCAGTTCTTC.

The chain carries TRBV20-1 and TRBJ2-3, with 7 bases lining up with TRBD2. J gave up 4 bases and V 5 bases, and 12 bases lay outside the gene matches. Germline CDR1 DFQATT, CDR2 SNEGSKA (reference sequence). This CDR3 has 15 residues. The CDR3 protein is CSARLFGLAADTQYF. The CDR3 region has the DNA TGCAGTGCTCGCCTTTTTGGGCTAGCGGCAGATACGCAGTATTTT.

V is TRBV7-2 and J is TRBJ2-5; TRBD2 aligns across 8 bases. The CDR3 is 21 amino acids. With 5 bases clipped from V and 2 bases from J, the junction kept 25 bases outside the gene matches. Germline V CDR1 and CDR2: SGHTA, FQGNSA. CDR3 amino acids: CASSKWGQRGLELAEQETQYF. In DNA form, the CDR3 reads TGTGCCAGCAGCAAATGGGGGCAACGGGGCCTCGAACTAGCGGAGCAAGAGACCCAGTACTTC.

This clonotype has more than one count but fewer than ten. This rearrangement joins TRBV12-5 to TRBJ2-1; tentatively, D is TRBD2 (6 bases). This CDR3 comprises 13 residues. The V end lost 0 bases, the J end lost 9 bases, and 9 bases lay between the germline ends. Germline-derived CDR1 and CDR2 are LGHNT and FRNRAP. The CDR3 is CASGLVAGGEQFF. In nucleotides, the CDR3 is TGTGCTAGTGGTTTGGTAGCGGGCGGTGAGCAGTTCTTC.

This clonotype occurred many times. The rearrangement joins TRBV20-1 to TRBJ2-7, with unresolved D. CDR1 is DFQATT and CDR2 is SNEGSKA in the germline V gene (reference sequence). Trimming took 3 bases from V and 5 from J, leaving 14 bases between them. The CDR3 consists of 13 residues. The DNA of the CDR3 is TGCAGTGCTAGCCCCTCTGGGCTGGACGAGCAGTACTTC. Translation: CSASPSGLDEQYF.

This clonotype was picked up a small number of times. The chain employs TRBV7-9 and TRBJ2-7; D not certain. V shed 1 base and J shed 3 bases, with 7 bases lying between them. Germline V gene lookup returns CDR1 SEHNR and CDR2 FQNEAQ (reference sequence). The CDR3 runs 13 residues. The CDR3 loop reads CASSLDGVYEQYF. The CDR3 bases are TGTGCCAGCAGCTTAGATGGGGTCTACGAGCAGTACTTC.

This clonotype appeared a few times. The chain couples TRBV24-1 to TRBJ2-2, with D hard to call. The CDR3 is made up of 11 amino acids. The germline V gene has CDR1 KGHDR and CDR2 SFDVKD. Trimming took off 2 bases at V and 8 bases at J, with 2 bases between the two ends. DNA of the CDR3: TGTGCCACCAGTGATTGGGGGGAGCTGTTTTTT. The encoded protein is CATSDWGELFF.

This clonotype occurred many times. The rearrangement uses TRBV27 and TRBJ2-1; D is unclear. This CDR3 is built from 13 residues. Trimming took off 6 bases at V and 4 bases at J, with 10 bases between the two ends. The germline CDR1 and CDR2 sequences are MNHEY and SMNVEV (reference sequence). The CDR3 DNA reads TGTGCCAGCAGCCGGTTTTCTTACAATGAGCAGTTCTTC. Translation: CASSRFSYNEQFF.

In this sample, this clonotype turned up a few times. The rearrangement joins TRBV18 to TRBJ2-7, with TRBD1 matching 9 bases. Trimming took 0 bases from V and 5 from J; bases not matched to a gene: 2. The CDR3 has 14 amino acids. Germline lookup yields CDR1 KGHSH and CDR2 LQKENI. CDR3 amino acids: CASSPPTGGHEQYF. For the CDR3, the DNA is TGTGCCAGCTCACCACCCACAGGGGGCCACGAGCAGTACTTC. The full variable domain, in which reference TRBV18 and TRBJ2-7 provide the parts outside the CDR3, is NAGVMQNPRHLVRRRGQEARLRCSPMKGHSHVYWYRQLPEEGLKFMVYLQKENIIDESGMPKERFSAEFPKEGPSILRIQQVVRGDSAAYFCASSPPTGGHEQYFGPGTRLTVT.

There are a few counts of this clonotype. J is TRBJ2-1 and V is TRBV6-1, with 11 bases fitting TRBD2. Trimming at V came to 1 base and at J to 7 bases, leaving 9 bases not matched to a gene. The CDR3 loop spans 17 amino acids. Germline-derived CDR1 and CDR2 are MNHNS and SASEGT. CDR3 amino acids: CASSEGSSGRTRNEQFF. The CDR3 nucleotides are TGTGCCAGCAGTGAAGGTTCTAGCGGGAGGACTCGGAATGAGCAGTTCTTC.

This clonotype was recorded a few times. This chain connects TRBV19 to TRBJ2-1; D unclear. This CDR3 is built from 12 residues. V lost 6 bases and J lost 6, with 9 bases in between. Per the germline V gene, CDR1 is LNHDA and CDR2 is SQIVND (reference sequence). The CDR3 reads CASRGRSNEQFF. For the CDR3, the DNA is TGTGCCAGTAGGGGCAGATCCAATGAGCAGTTCTTC.

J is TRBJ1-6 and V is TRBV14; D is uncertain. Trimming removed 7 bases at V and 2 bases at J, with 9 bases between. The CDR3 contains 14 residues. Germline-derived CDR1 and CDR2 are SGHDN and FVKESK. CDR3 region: CASNDRPYNSPLHF. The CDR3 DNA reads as TGTGCCAGCAACGACCGGCCCTATAATTCACCCCTCCACTTT.

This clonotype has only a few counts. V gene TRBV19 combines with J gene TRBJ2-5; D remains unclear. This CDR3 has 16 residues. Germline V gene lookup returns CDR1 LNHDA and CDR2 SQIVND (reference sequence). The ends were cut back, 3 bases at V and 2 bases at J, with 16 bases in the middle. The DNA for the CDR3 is TGTGCCAGTAGTATTGCACCTTTGGGCCAGCAAGAGACCCAGTACTTC. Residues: CASSIAPLGQQETQYF.

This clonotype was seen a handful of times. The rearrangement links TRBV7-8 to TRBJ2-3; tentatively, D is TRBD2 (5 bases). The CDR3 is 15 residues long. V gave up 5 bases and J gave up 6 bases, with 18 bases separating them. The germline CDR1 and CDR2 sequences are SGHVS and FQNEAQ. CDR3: CASSQRDTGEDTQYF. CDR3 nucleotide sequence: TGTGCCAGCAGCCAACGGGATACCGGGGAGGATACGCAGTATTTT.

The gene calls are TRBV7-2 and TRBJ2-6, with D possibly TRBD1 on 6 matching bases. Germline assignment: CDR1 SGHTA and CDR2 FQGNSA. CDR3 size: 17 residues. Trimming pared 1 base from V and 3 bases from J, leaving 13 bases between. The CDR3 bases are TGTGCCAGCAGCTTAGTGTCGTGGGGGCGTGGGGCCAACGTCCTGACTTTC. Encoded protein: CASSLVSWGRGANVLTF. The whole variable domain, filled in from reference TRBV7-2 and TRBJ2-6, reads GAGVSQSPSNKVTEKGKDVELRCDPISGHTALYWYRQSLGQGLEFLIYFQGNSAPDKSGLPSDRFSAERTGGSVSTLTIQRTQQEDSAVYLCASSLVSWGRGANVLTFGAGSRLTVL.

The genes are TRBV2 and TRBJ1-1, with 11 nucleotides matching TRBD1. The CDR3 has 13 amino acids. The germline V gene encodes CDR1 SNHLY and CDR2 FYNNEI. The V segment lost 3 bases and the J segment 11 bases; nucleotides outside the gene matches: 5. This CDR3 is CASSEDRGLMAFF. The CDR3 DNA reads TGTGCCAGCAGTGAGGACAGGGGGCTGATGGCTTTCTTT.

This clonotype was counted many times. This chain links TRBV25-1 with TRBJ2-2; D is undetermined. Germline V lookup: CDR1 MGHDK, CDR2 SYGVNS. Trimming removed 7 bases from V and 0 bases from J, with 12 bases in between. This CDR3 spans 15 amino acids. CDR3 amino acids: CASTDPRANTGELFF. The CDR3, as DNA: TGTGCCAGCACGGACCCCCGGGCGAACACCGGGGAGCTGTTTTTT.